Listed below are T cell receptor beta chains from one sample, sequenced in a study of blood T cell repertoires in COVID-19. TCRdb keeps only in-frame clones here, not all; method: immunoSEQ multiplex PCR. The sample includes a few hundred thousand clones, 65% to 90% of them seen just once. The sample comprised peripheral blood. The receptors were sampled from a human donor in a cohort sampled during active COVID-19. The CDR3 runs from the conserved cysteine through the conserved F or W. D genes are given only for firm matches. Size values are once, few and many counts, or a class for expanded clones, and some rows have none.

clone_size	v_call	j_call	d_call	cdr3_nt	cdr3_aa
-	TRBV2	TRBJ2-3	TRBD2	TGTGCCAGCCCCCCTGACTGGGTTTCGAGCGGGGGGCCCGATACGCAGTATTTT	CASPPDWVSSGGPDTQYF
-	TRBV5-4	TRBJ2-5	TRBD1	TGTGCCAGCAGCCCTCGGACAGGGGAGACCCAGTACTTC	CASSPRTGETQYF
-	TRBV15	TRBJ1-2	-	TGTGCCACCAGCAGAGATGAGGCAGAGGGACAAAATAACTATGGCTACACCTTC	CATSRDEAEGQNNYGYTF
-	TRBV15	TRBJ1-4	-	TGTGCCACCAGCAGAGATTTCAAGGGGTTGAGGGAAAAACTGTTTTTT	CATSRDFKGLREKLFF
-	TRBV5-4	TRBJ1-6	TRBD1	TGTGCCAGCACCAGGGGGGACAGGGTTTCACCCCTCCACTTT	CASTRGDRVSPLHF
-	TRBV7-7	TRBJ2-7	TRBD2	TGTGCCAGCAGCCTATCGGGGGGGTCCTACGAGCAGTACTTC	CASSLSGGSYEQYF
-	TRBV9	TRBJ1-2	TRBD1	TGTGCCAGCAGCGAACAGGGGAACTCATATGGCTACACCTTC	CASSEQGNSYGYTF
many	TRBV12-3/TRBV12-4	TRBJ1-5	-	TGTGCCAGCAGTCCCCTTCAGCCCCAGCATTTT	CASSPLQPQHF
-	TRBV20-1	TRBJ1-2	TRBD1	TGCAGTGCTGAACAGGGGAATGGCTACACCTTC	CSAEQGNGYTF
-	TRBV29-1	TRBJ1-2	TRBD1	TGCAGCGCCGAGGGACAGAACTATGGCTACACCTTC	CSAEGQNYGYTF
-	TRBV6-1	TRBJ2-7	-	TGTGCCAGCAGTGATCATCCGGGGAGCTCCTACGAGCAGTACTTC	CASSDHPGSSYEQYF
-	TRBV2	TRBJ2-1	-	TGTGCCATCGGGGGCTCCTACAATGAGCAGTTCTTC	CAIGGSYNEQFF
-	TRBV3-1/TRBV3-2	TRBJ2-7	TRBD2	TGTGCCAGCAGCCCGACTAGCGGGGGTTATTGGGGATCCTACGAGCAGTACTTC	CASSPTSGGYWGSYEQYF
-	TRBV5-5	TRBJ1-2	TRBD1	TGTGCCAGCAGCTTGACGGGTGGAGGGGGCAAATATGGCTACACCTTC	CASSLTGGGGKYGYTF
few	TRBV3-1/TRBV3-2	TRBJ2-2	TRBD1	TGTGCCAGCAGCGAGACAGGGGAAGGGGAGCTGTTTTTT	CASSETGEGELFF
-	TRBV2	TRBJ1-1	-	TGTGCCAGCAATCCTAGGACAGTGAACACTGAAGCTTTCTTT	CASNPRTVNTEAFF
-	TRBV19	TRBJ1-3	-	TGTGCCAGTACTATAACAGGGACCAAAACCATATATTTT	CASTITGTKTIYF